The clone carrying this T cell receptor (beta chain) was found once. The sample comes from a study of blood T cell repertoires in COVID-19. About the study: The United States, Italy and Spain were the sources of the acute and convalescent COVID-19 samples. Sample material is recorded as cDNA or gDNA derived from T cells, B-cell-depleted T cells, or PBMCs.

TCRdb's copy holds only in-frame clones and misses some; the assay was immunoSEQ multiplex PCR. The sample consists of about 80,000 clones, roughly 80% of them appearing once. V was shortened by 3 bases and J by 2 bases, with 18 bases between the two germline ends. The CDR3 is 17 amino acids. In germline, CDR1 is KGHDR, CDR2 SFDVKD. The receptor's source is a human donor in a cohort sampled during active COVID-19. The gene calls are TRBV24-1 and TRBJ2-5, with TRBD2 as a possible D gene (7 bases). The specimen sequenced was peripheral blood. The CDR3 here is CATSDTRPRGAQETQYF. CDR3 in DNA: TGTGCCACCAGTGATACTAGACCCCGGGGGGCGCAAGAGACCCAGTACTTC.